In this sample, the clone carrying this T cell receptor (beta chain) turned up a few times. This record comes from a study of CD8 T cells in ankylosing spondylitis. Each CDR3 protein is one row after TCRdb ran MiXCR on the 5' RACE reads. Here the sample spans about 150,000 distinct CDR3 sequences, roughly 44% being singletons. CDR3 length: 15 amino acids. Trimming left V 3 bases short and J 0 bases short, with 6 bases between. From germline, CDR1 is MNHNS and CDR2 SASEGT. The sequence came from a male donor with ankylosing spondylitis. The chain links TRBV6-1 to TRBJ1-6; D unresolved. The sample comprised synovial fluid, either unsorted or a sorted T cell fraction (not recorded which). CDR3 in amino acids: CASSDPSSYNSPLHF. The CDR3 nucleotides are TGTGCCAGCAGTGATCCCAGCTCCTATAATTCACCCCTCCACTTT.